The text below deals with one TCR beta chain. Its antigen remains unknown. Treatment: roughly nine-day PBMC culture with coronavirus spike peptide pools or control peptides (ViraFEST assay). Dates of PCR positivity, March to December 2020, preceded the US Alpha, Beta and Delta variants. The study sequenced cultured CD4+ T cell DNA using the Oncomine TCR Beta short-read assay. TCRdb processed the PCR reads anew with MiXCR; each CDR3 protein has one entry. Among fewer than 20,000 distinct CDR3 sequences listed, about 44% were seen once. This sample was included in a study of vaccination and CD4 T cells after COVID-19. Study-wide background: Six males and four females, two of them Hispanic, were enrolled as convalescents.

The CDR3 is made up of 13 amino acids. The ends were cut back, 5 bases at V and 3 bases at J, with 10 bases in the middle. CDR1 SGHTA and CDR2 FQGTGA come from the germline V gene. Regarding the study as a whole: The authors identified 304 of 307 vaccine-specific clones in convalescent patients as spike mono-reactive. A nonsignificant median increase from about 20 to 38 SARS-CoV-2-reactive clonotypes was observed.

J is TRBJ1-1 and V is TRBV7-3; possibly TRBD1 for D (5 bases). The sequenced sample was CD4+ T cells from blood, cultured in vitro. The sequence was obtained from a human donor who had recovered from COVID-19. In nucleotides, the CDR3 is TGTGCCAGCAGCGTCCGGGGGGACACTGAAGCTTTCTTT. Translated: CASSVRGDTEAFF.